This T cell receptor (beta chain) stems from a study of T-cell reconstitution after alpha-beta-depleted transplantation in children. The germline gives CDR1 LNHDA, CDR2 SQIVND (reference sequence). The CDR3 is made up of 15 amino acids. Trimming pared 6 bases from V and 9 bases from J, leaving 21 bases between. Library preparation (for TCRbeta) was performed with unique molecular identifiers. TCRdb re-derived calls from the PCR reads in MiXCR, one entry per CDR3 protein. The sample gives 350,000 to 500,000 distinct CDR3 sequences, roughly two fifths of which show up once; 25% to 30% is in the top ten. There are a few counts of this clonotype.

This receptor was identified in a girl aged 2-10 years with aplastic anemia, due to receive a stem cell transplant. This chain uses TRBV19 with TRBJ2-1; D possibly corresponds to TRBD2 (5 bases). The sample was PBMCs, taken before TCRalphabeta/CD19-depleted stem cell transplant. CDR3 bases: TGTGCCAGTAGCCCAAGCAGCGGCAAGTTGGGTGAGCAGTTCTTC. It encodes CASSPSSGKLGEQFF.